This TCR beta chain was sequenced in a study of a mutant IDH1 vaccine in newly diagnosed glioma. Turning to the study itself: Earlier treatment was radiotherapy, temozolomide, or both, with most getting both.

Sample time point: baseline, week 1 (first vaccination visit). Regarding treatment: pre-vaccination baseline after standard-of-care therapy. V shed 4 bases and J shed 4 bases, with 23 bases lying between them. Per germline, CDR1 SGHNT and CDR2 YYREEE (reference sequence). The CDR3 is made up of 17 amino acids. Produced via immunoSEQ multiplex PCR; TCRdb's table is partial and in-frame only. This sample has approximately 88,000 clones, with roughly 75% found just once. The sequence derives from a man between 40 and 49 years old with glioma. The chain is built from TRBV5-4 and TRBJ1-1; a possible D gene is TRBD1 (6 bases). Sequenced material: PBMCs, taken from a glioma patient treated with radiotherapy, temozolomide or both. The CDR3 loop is CASSRGQQRGMSTEAFF. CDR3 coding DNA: TGTGCCAGCAGCCGCGGACAGCAAAGGGGCATGAGCACTGAAGCTTTCTTT.